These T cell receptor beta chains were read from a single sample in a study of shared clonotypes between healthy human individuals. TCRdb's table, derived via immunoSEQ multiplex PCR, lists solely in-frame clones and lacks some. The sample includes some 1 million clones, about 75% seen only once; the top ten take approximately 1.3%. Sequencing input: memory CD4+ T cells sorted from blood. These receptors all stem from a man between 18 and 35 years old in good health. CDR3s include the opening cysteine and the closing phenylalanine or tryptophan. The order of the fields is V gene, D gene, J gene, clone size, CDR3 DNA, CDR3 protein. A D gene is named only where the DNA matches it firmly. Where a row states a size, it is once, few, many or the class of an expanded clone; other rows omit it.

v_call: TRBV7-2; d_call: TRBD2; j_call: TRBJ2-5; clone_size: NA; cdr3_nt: TGTGCCAGCAGCTTAGGGACTAGCGGGAGGTTTCGGGAGACCCAGTACTTC; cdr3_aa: CASSLGTSGRFRETQYF
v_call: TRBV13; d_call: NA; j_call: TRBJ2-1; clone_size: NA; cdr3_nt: TGTGCCAGCAGCTCTAGGGTGAATGAGCAGTTCTTC; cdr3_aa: CASSSRVNEQFF
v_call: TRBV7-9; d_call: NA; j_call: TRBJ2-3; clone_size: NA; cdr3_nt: TGTGCCAGCAGCTCGCCCGGACCGACTGGCCAGAGCACAGATACGCAGTATTTT; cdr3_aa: CASSSPGPTGQSTDTQYF
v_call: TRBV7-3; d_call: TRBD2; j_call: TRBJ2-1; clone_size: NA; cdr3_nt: TGTGCCAGCAGCGTCTCCGGGACTAGCGGGGCTAGCTACAATGAGCAGTTCTTC; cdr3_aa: CASSVSGTSGASYNEQFF
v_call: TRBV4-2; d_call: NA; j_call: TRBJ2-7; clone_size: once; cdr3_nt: TGTGCCAGCAGCCGAGCCGGTGGCTACGAGCAGTACTTC; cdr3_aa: CASSRAGGYEQYF
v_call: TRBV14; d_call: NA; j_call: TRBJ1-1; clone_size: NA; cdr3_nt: TGTGCCAGCAGCAGAGCGGCCGGCAGAACGAACACTGAAGCTTTCTTT; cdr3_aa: CASSRAAGRTNTEAFF
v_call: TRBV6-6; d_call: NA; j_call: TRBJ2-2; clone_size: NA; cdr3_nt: TGTGCCAGCAGTTCTCCGGGACTTAACACCGGGGAGCTGTTTTTT; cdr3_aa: CASSSPGLNTGELFF
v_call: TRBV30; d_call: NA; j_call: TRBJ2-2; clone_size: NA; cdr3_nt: TGTGCCTGGCAGACCTACACCGGGGAGCTGTTTTTT; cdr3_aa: CAWQTYTGELFF
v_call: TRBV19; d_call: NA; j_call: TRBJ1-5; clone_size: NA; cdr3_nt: TGTGCCAGTAGTATTCAGGGAGGAAGCAATCAGCCCCAGCATTTT; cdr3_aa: CASSIQGGSNQPQHF
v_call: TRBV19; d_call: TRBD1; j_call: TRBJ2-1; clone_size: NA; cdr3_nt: TGTGCCAGTAGTGTACAGGGGGCGAACGAGCAGTTCTTC; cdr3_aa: CASSVQGANEQFF
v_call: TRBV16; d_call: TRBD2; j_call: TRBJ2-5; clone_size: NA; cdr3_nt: TGTGCCAGCAGCCAGACTAGCGGGAGACAAGAGACCCAGTACTTC; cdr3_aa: CASSQTSGRQETQYF
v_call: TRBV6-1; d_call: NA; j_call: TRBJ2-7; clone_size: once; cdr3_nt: TGTGCCAGCAGTGATGTTGCCAGGGCTAACGAGCAGTACTTC; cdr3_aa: CASSDVARANEQYF
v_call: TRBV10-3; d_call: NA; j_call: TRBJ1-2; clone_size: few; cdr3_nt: TGTGCCATCAATACGGCCGTCAACTATGGCTACACCTTC; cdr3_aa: CAINTAVNYGYTF
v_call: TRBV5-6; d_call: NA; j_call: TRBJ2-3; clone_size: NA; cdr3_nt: TGTGCCAGCAGCTTGTTAGCGGGCACAGATACGCAGTATTTT; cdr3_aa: CASSLLAGTDTQYF
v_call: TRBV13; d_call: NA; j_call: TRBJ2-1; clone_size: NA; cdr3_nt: TGTGCCAGCAGCTTTCTAGCGAATGAGCAGTTCTTC; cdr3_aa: CASSFLANEQFF
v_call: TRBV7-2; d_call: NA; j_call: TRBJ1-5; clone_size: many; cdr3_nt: TGTGCCAGCAGCTTAGATGGCGGGAGGGGACAGCCCCAGCATTTT; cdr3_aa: CASSLDGGRGQPQHF
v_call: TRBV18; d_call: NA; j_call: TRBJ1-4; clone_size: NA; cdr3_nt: TGTGCCAGCTTTCGGACGGCTAATGAAAAACTGTTTTTT; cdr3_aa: CASFRTANEKLFF
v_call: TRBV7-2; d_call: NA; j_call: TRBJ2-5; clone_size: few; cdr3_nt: TGTGCCAGCAGCCCGGGACCCCCGACGGAGACCCAGTACTTC; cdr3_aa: CASSPGPPTETQYF
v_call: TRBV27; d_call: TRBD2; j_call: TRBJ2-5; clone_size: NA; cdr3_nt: TGTGCCAGCAGTTTAGGGCTAGCGGGGACAGAGACCCAGTACTTC; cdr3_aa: CASSLGLAGTETQYF
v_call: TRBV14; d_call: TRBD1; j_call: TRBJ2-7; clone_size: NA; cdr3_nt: TGTGCCAGCAGCCCGCCGGGACAGGGCTCCTACGAGCAGTACTTC; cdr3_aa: CASSPPGQGSYEQYF
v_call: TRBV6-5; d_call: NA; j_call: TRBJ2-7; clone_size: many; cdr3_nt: TGTGCCAGCAGTTACAACGGGGGCTACGAGCAGTACTTC; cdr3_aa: CASSYNGGYEQYF
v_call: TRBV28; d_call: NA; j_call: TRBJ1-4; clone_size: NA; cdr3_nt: TGTGCCAGCAGTCCGACCACACATAGACAGCTGTTTTTT; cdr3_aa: CASSPTTHRQLFF
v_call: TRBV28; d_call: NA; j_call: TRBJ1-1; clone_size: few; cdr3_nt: TGTGCCAGCAGTTTCTCGGGACTGAACCCTGAAGCTTTCTTT; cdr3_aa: CASSFSGLNPEAFF
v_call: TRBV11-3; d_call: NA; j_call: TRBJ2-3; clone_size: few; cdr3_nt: TGTGCCAGCAGCCCGGGACGGTCCAAGGGGGATACGCAGTATTTT; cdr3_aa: CASSPGRSKGDTQYF
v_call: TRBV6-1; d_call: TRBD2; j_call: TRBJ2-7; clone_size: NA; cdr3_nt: TGTGCCAGCACCTTGACTAGCGGGGGTCCCCAGGAGCAGTACTTC; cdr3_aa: CASTLTSGGPQEQYF
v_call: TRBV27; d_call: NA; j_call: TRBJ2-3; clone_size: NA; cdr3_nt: TGTGCCAGCAGTCCCGCGGGAGATACGCAGTATTTT; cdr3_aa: CASSPAGDTQYF
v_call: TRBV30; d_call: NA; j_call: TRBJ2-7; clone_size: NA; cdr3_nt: TGTGCCTGGAGTGATCTGGGGCGGACCTACGAGCAGTACTTC; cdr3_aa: CAWSDLGRTYEQYF
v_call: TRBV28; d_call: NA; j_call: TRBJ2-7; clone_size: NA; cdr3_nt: TGTGCCAGCATCGGCGGGGTCGGCGAGCAGTACTTC; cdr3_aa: CASIGGVGEQYF
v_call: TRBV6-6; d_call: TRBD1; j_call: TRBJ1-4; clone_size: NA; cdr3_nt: TGTGCCAGCAGCCACAGGGGTCATAATGAAAAACTGTTTTTT; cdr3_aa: CASSHRGHNEKLFF
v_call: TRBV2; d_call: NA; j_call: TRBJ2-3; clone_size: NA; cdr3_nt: TGTGCCAGCAGTGCCACTAAAACAAGCACAGATACGCAGTATTTT; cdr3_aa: CASSATKTSTDTQYF
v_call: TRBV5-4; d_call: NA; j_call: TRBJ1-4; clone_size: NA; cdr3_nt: TGTGCCAGCAGCCCCGCGGGACAAAAAGATGAAAAACTGTTTTTT; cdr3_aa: CASSPAGQKDEKLFF